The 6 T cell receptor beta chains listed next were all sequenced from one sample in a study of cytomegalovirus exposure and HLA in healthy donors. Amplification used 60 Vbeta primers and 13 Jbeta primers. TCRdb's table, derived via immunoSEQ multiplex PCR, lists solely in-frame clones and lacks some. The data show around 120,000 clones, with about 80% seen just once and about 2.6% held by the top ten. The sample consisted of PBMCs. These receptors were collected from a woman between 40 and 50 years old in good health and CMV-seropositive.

CDR3 DNA: TGCGCCAGCAGCCAACAAAGGGGGGGGCCCTACGAGCAGTACTTC. As protein: CASSQQRGGPYEQYF. The rearrangement links TRBV4-1 to TRBJ2-7; D might be TRBD2 (7 bases). Germline loops: CDR1 MGHRA, CDR2 YSYEKL. The CDR3 extends over 15 amino acids. V was trimmed by 2 bases and J by 2 bases, leaving 13 bases between them.

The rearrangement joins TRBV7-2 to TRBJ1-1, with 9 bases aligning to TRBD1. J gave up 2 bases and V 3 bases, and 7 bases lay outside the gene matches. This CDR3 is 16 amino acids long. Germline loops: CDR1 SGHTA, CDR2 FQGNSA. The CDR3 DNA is TGTGCCAGCAGCTTGGACAGGGGTCCCCCAAACACTGAAGCTTTCTTT. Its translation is CASSLDRGPPNTEAFF.

DNA of the CDR3: TGTGCCAGCAGCCAAGATCCGACACAGAACACCGGGGAGCTGTTTTTT. It yields the protein CASSQDPTQNTGELFF. This sequence joins TRBV4-2 and TRBJ2-2; D ambiguous. This CDR3 spans 16 amino acids. The germline V gene has CDR1 LGHNA and CDR2 YNFKEQ. Trimming cost V 0 bases and J 1 base, with 9 bases left between them.

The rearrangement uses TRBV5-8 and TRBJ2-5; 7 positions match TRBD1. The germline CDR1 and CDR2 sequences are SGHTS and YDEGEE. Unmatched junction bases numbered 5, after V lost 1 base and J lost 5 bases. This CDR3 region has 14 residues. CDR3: CASSLTGVRETQYF. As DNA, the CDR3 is TGTGCCAGCAGCTTGACAGGGGTGAGGGAGACCCAGTACTTC.

CDR3 DNA: TGTGCCAGCAGTGAAGACCGACAGGTCAATCAGCCCCAGCATTTT. The encoded protein is CASSEDRQVNQPQHF. The rearrangement uses TRBV6-1 and TRBJ1-5, with a weak D call TRBD1 (6 bases). Germline V gives CDR1 MNHNS, CDR2 SASEGT. The ends were cut back, 1 base at V and 3 bases at J, with 10 bases in the middle. This CDR3 spans 15 amino acids.

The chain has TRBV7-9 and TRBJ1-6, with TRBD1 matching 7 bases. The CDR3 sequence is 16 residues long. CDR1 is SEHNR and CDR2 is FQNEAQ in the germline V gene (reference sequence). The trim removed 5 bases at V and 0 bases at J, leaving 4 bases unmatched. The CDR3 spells CASSRDRHSYNSPLHF. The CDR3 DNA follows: TGTGCCAGCAGCCGGGACAGACACTCCTATAATTCACCCCTCCACTTT.